The 24 T cell receptor beta chains given below trace back to one sample, sequenced in a study of T cell responses to AZD1222 COVID-19 vaccine. Generated by immunoSEQ multiplex PCR, the TCRdb table keeps only in-frame clones and is missing some. The table lists under 100,000 clones, 70% to 90% of them singletons. The source material was peripheral blood, sampled 28 days after the second AZD1222 dose. The receptors come from an adult who received the AZD1222 COVID-19 vaccine.

The gene calls are TRBV7-9 and TRBJ2-1; the match to TRBD1 covers 8 bases. V lost 5 bases to trimming and J lost 6 bases; unmatched junction nucleotides: 9. Germline CDR1 SEHNR, CDR2 FQNEAQ (reference sequence). The CDR3 extends over 15 amino acids. The CDR3 reads CASSPDRGWGNEQFF. Written as DNA, the CDR3 is TGTGCCAGCAGCCCAGACAGGGGATGGGGCAATGAGCAGTTCTTC.

CDR3 sequence reads: CASSQRTRDYTF. The CDR3 nucleotides are TGTGCCAGCAGCCAACGGACGAGAGACTACACCTTC. The chain links TRBV14 to TRBJ1-2, with D unresolved. Germline values: CDR1 SGHDN, CDR2 FVKESK. This CDR3 has 12 residues. Between the trimmed V and J ends, which lost 2 bases and 10 bases, there was a span of 11 bases.

The rearrangement uses TRBV11-3 and TRBJ1-1; no reliable D call. The length of the CDR3 is 14 residues. Germline V lookup: CDR1 SGHNT, CDR2 YENEEA. V dropped 0 bases and J dropped 4 bases, with 9 bases sitting between them. CDR3 sequence reads: CASSLDPPSTEAFF. The CDR3 DNA reads TGTGCCAGCAGCTTAGATCCCCCAAGCACTGAAGCTTTCTTT.

This clone showed up just a few times. The chain couples TRBV24-1 to TRBJ1-5; no clear D gene. Germline CDR1 KGHDR, CDR2 SFDVKD. V shed 9 bases and J shed 5 bases, with 10 bases lying between them. The CDR3 spans 12 residues. The CDR3 spells CATSRGYQPQHF. In DNA form, the CDR3 reads TGTGCCACCTCCCGAGGGTATCAGCCCCAGCATTTT.

This clone was recorded once. This chain uses TRBV19 with TRBJ1-2; D is unclear. This CDR3 region has 12 residues. The germline V gene has CDR1 LNHDA and CDR2 SQIVND (reference sequence). Trimming cost V 7 bases and J 4 bases, with 10 bases left between them. This CDR3 is CASTEDTYGYTF. CDR3 DNA sequence: TGTGCCAGTACCGAAGATACCTATGGCTACACCTTC.

This clone was seen once. V and J are TRBV30 and TRBJ2-5; 7 bases are shared with TRBD2. The trim removed 1 base at V and 4 bases at J, leaving 9 bases unmatched. The CDR3 runs 15 residues. Looked up from germline, CDR1 is GTSNPN and CDR2 is SVGIG (reference sequence). Written as DNA, the CDR3 is TGTGCCTGGAGTGCAGGACTAGGGGTTAGAGAGACCCAGTACTTC. It is translated as CAWSAGLGVRETQYF.

The J gene is TRBJ2-7, the V gene TRBV19; D perhaps matches TRBD1 (5 bases). Germline V lookup: CDR1 LNHDA, CDR2 SQIVND (reference sequence). The CDR3 length is 14 residues. The V gene lost 5 bases and the J gene lost 7 bases, with 18 bases spanning the gap. The CDR3 region is CASSVTWLKGEQYF. DNA of the CDR3: TGTGCCAGTAGTGTGACTTGGTTGAAGGGGGAGCAGTACTTC.

A single count supports this clone. CDR3 coding DNA: TGTGCCAGCAGGGCCGGGGGGGGAGAGACCCAGTACTTC. It specifies CASRAGGGETQYF. The V gene is TRBV6-5, the J gene TRBJ2-5, with 8 nucleotides matching TRBD2. CDR1 and CDR2 (germline): MNHEY, SVGAGI. V shed 6 bases, J shed 4 bases, and the junction held 4 bases outside the gene matches. The length of the CDR3 is 13 residues.

This clone was detected only once. This chain joins TRBV21-1 and TRBJ1-6. TRBV21-1 corresponds to a pseudogene. CDR3 length equals 17 residues. The CDR3 sequence is CASSKDSGASYNSPLHF. DNA for the CDR3: TGTGCCAGCAGCAAAGATTCGGGGGCCTCCTATAATTCACCCCTCCACTTT.

This clone was counted a single time. The J gene is TRBJ1-6, the V gene TRBV6-5; 7 bases map to TRBD1. V gave up 2 bases and J gave up 6 bases; unmatched junction bases: 4. The CDR3 length is 15 residues. Germline V gives CDR1 MNHEY, CDR2 SVGAGI. For the CDR3, the DNA is TGTGCCAGCAGTTACCGGGACAGTCTTAATTCACCCCTCCACTTT. As protein: CASSYRDSLNSPLHF.

This chain joins TRBV4-3 and TRBJ2-1; tentatively, D is TRBD2 (7 bases). This CDR3 region has 16 residues. Germline V lookup: CDR1 LGHNA, CDR2 YSLEER. V was pared by 0 bases and J by 12 bases, with 21 bases between. The CDR3 DNA follows: TGCGCCAGCAGCCAAGATCTGGCACAGGGAGGGATGCGGCAGTTCTTC. Translation gives CASSQDLAQGGMRQFF.

The gene calls are TRBV28 and TRBJ2-5; TRBD2 matches 10 bases. The CDR3 sequence is 15 residues long. V shed 6 bases, J shed 5 bases, and the junction held 9 bases outside the gene matches. Germline V gene lookup returns CDR1 MDHEN and CDR2 SYDVKM. The CDR3 bases are TGTGCCAGCAGCCCCCCGGCTAGCGGGAGTGAGACCCAGTACTTC. Its protein product is CASSPPASGSETQYF.

The gene calls are TRBV10-3 and TRBJ2-4; 8 bases are a match to TRBD2. This CDR3 comprises 13 residues. Germline V lookup: CDR1 ENHRY, CDR2 SYGVKD. V lost 3 bases and J lost 8; bases outside the gene matches: 3. CDR3 amino acids: CAISDSGGDIQYF. The CDR3 DNA follows: TGTGCCATCAGTGATTCGGGGGGGGACATTCAGTACTTC.

V gene TRBV9 combines with J gene TRBJ2-3, with D tentatively TRBD2 (7 bases). The V end was cut by 7 bases, the J end by 5 bases, with 14 bases between. Germline V gene sequence: CDR1 SGDLS, CDR2 YYNGEE. The CDR3 sequence is 13 residues long. The CDR3 here is CASQTGGGDTQYF. CDR3 sequence (DNA): TGTGCCAGCCAGACGGGGGGCGGAGATACGCAGTATTTT.

V is TRBV21-1 and J is TRBJ2-5; the table calls TRBD1, which could not be checked here. TRBV21-1 is a pseudogene locus. The CDR3 length is 12 residues. CDR3 region: CASSKVGETQYF. The CDR3 coding sequence is TGTGCCAGCAGCAAAGTTGGCGAGACCCAGTACTTC.

The rearrangement joins TRBV14 to TRBJ1-1; D unclear. V lost 8 bases and J lost 7, with 17 bases in between. The CDR3 sequence is 13 residues long. Germline loops: CDR1 SGHDN, CDR2 FVKESK. This CDR3 reads CASRPERTFEAFF. In nucleotides, the CDR3 is TGTGCCAGCCGACCCGAGAGGACTTTTGAAGCTTTCTTT.

The chain is built from TRBV7-8 and TRBJ1-1; no definite D call. The CDR3 runs to 13 residues. Trimming stripped 4 bases from V and 0 bases from J, with 6 bases between. Germline CDR1 and CDR2: SGHVS and FQNEAQ. The chain's CDR3 is CASSSMMNTEAFF. CDR3 nucleotides: TGTGCCAGCAGCTCGATGATGAACACTGAAGCTTTCTTT.

V and J are TRBV20-1 and TRBJ1-1; perhaps TRBD1 as D (5 bases). The CDR3 is 11 residues long. Germline CDR1 and CDR2: DFQATT and SNEGSKA (reference sequence). V was trimmed by 3 bases and J by 11 bases, leaving 13 bases between them. Here the CDR3 reads CSARGRVMAFF. DNA for the CDR3: TGCAGTGCTAGGGGCAGGGTCATGGCTTTCTTT.

This clone is a singleton in its sample. The V call is TRBV5-8, the J call TRBJ2-7; D is unresolved. Deletions cut 0 bases from V and 2 bases from J, with 12 bases between. The germline CDR1 and CDR2 sequences are SGHTS and YDEGEE. The CDR3 has 15 residues. CDR3: CASSLAGGNTYEQYV. The CDR3 coding sequence is TGTGCCAGCAGCTTGGCGGGCGGCAACACCTACGAGCAGTACGTC.

The chain couples TRBV11-2 to TRBJ2-1; 7 bases are shared with TRBD2. The CDR3 has 16 residues. Trimming cost V 6 bases and J 4 bases; bases outside gene matches: 12. Germline CDR1 is SGHAT and CDR2 is FQNNGV. Here the CDR3 DNA reads TGTGCCAGCAGATCAGGGATGAGCGGGATATACAATGAGCAGTTCTTC. Residues: CASRSGMSGIYNEQFF.

This chain connects TRBV19 to TRBJ1-5; TRBD1 matches at 8 bases. V lost 11 bases, J lost 0 bases, and 6 bases stayed unmatched. CDR1 is LNHDA, CDR2 SQIVND, per germline (reference sequence). The CDR3 runs to 14 residues. The CDR3 sequence: CAQYDRGSNQPQHF. The CDR3 nucleotides are TGTGCCCAGTACGACAGGGGTAGCAATCAGCCCCAGCATTTT.

V gene TRBV28 combines with J gene TRBJ1-5; D remains unclear. CDR3 size: 15 residues. The germline gives CDR1 MDHEN, CDR2 SYDVKM. Trimming cost V 3 bases and J 1 base, with 10 bases left between them. The DNA of the CDR3 is TGTGCCAGCAGTTTTCCGGGCATAAGCAATCAGCCCCAGCATTTT. Protein sequence: CASSFPGISNQPQHF. Supplemented by reference TRBV28 and TRBJ1-5, the full variable domain reads DVKVTQSSRYLVKRTGEKVFLECVQDMDHENMFWYRQDPGLGLRLIYFSYDVKMKEKGDIPEGYSVSREKKERFSLILESASTNQTSMYLCASSFPGISNQPQHFGDGTRLSIL.

The chain carries TRBV19 and TRBJ1-2; no clear D gene. V gave up 2 bases and J gave up 6 bases, with 4 bases separating them. Germline V gene sequence: CDR1 LNHDA, CDR2 SQIVND (reference sequence). The CDR3 loop spans 11 amino acids. This CDR3 is CASSILDGYTF. The CDR3 DNA reads as TGTGCCAGTAGTATATTGGATGGCTACACCTTC.

The chain joins TRBV20-1 to TRBJ2-7; the D is unclear. Trimming took off 3 bases at V and 0 bases at J, with 12 bases between the two ends. Germline-derived CDR1 and CDR2 are DFQATT and SNEGSKA (reference sequence). This CDR3 has 14 amino acids. CDR3 amino acids: CSASDPASSYEQYF. The CDR3 DNA reads as TGCAGTGCTAGTGATCCGGCAAGCTCCTACGAGCAGTACTTC.